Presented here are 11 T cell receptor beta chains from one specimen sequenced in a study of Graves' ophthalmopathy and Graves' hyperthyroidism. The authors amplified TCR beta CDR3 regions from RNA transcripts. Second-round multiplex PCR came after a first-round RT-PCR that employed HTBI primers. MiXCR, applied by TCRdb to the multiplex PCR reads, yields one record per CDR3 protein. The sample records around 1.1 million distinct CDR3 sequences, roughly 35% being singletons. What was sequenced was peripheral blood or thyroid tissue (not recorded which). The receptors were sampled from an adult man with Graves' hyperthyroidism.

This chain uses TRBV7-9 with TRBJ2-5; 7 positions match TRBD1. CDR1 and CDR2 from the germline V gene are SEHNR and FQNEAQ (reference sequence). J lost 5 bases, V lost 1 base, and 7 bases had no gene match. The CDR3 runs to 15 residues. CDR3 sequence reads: CASSLEGAGLETQYF. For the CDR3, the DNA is TGTGCCAGCAGCTTAGAGGGGGCAGGTCTGGAGACCCAGTACTTC.

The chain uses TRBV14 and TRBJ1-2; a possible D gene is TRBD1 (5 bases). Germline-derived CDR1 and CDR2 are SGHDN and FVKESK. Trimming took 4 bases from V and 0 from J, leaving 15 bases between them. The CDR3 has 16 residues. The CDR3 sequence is CASSRLAGRTNYGYTF. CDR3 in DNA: TGTGCCAGCAGCCGGCTAGCGGGACGGACTAACTATGGCTACACCTTC.

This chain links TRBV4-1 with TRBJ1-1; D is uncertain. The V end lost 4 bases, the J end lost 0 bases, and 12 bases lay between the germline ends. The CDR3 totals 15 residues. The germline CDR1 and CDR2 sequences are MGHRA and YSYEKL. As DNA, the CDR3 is TGCGCCAGCAGCCTCTCCGATTCCATGAACACTGAAGCTTTCTTT. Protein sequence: CASSLSDSMNTEAFF.

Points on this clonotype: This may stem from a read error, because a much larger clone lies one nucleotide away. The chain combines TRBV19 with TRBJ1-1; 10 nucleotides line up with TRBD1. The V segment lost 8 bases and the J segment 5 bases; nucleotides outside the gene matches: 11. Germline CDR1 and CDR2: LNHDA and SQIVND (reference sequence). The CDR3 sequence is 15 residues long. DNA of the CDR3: TGTGCCAGTGAGAATCGGGACAGGGGATTAACTGAAGCTTTCTTT. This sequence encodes CASENRDRGLTEAFF. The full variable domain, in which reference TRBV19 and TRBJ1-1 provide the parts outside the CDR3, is DGGITQSPKYLFRKEGQNVTLSCEQNLNHDAMYWYRQDPGQGLRLIYYSQIVNDFQKGDIAEGYSVSREKKESFPLTVTSAQKNPTAFYLCASENRDRGLTEAFFGQGTRLTVV.

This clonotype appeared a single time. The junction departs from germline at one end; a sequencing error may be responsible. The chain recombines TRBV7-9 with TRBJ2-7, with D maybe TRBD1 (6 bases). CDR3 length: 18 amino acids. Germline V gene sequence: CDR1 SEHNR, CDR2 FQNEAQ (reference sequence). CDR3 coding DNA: TGCGCCAGCAGCCAAGATGAATTGTGGGCACAGGGTCGGTACGAGCAGTACTTC. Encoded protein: CASSQDELWAQGRYEQYF.

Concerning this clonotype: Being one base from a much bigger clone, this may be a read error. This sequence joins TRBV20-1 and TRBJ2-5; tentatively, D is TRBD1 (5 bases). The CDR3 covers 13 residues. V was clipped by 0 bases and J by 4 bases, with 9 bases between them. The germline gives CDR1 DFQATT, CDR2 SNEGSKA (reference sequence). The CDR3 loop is CSARDVGRETQYF. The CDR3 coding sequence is TGCAGTGCTAGAGATGTGGGGCGAGAGACCCAGTACTTC.

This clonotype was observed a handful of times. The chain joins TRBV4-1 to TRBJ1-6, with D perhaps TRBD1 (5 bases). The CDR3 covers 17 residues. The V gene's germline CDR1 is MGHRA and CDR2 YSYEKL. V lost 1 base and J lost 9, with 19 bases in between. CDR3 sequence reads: CASSQGNFWDFRSPLHF. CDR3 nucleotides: TGCGCCAGCAGCCAAGGGAACTTTTGGGACTTCCGTTCACCCCTCCACTTT.

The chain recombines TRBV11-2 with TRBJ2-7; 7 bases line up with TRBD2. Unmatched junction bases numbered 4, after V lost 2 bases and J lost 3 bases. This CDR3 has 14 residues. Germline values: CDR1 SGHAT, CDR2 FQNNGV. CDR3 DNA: TGTGCCAGCAGCTTAAGCGGGGCCCGCTACGAGCAGTACTTC. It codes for CASSLSGARYEQYF. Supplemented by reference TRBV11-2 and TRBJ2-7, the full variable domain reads EAGVAQSPRYKIIEKRQSVAFWCNPISGHATLYWYQQILGQGPKLLIQFQNNGVVDDSQLPKDRFSAERLKGVDSTLKIQPAKLEDSAVYLCASSLSGARYEQYFGPGTRLTVT.

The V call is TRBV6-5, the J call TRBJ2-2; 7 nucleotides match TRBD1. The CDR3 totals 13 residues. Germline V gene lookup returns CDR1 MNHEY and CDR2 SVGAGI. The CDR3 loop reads CAPQGANTGELFF. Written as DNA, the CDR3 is TGTGCGCCTCAGGGGGCGAACACCGGGGAGCTGTTTTTT.

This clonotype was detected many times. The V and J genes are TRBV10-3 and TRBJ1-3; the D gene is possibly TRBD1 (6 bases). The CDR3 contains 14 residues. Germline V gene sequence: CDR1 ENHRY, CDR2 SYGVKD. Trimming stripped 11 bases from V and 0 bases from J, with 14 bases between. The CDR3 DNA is TGTGCCGTGACAGGCTCATCCTCTGGAAACACCATATATTTT. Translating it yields CAVTGSSSGNTIYF.

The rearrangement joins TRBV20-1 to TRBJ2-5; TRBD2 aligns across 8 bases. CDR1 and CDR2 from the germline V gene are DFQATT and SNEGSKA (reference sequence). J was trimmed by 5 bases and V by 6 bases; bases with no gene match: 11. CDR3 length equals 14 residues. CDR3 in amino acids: CSAMGTSLSETQYF. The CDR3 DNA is TGCAGTGCCATGGGGACTAGTCTTTCGGAGACCCAGTACTTC.